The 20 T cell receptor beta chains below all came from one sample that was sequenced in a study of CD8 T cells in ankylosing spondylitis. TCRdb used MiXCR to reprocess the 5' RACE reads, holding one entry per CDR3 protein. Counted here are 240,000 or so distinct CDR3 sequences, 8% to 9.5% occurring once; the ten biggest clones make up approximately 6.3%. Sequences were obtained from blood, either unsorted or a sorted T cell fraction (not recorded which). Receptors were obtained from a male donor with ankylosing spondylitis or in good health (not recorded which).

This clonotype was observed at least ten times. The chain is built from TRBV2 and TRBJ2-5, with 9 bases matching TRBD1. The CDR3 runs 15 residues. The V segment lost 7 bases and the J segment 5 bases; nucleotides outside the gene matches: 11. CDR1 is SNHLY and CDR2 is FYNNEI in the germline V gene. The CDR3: CASNQLGTGQETQYF. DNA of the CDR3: TGTGCCAGCAACCAACTCGGGACAGGGCAGGAGACCCAGTACTTC.

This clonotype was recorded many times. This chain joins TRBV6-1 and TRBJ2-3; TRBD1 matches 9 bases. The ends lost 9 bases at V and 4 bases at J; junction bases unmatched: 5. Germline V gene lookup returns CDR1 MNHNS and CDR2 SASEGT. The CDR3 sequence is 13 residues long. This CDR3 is CASGTGLADTQYF. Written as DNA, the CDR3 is TGTGCCAGTGGGACAGGGTTGGCAGATACGCAGTATTTT.

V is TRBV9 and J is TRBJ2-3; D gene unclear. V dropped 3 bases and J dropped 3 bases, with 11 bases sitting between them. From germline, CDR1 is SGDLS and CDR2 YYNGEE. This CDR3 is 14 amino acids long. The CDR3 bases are TGTGCCAGCAGCGCCCGACTTGAAACAGATACGCAGTATTTT. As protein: CASSARLETDTQYF.

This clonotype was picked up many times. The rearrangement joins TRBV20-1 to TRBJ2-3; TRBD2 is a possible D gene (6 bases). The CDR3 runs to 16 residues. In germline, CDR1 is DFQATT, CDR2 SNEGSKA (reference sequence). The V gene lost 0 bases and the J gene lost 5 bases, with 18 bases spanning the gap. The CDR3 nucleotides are TGCAGTGCTAGAGATCTCGGGGGAGCCCTTGTAGATACGCAGTATTTT. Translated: CSARDLGGALVDTQYF.

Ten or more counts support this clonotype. The CDR3 DNA reads as TGCGCCAGCAGCGCAGGGACAGACTCATACGAGCAGTACTTC. Its translation: CASSAGTDSYEQYF. The rearrangement joins TRBV5-1 to TRBJ2-7, with TRBD1 matching 7 bases. The CDR3 spans 14 residues. The germline V gene has CDR1 SGHRS and CDR2 YFSETQ. With 4 bases clipped from V and 4 bases from J, the junction kept 8 bases outside the gene matches.

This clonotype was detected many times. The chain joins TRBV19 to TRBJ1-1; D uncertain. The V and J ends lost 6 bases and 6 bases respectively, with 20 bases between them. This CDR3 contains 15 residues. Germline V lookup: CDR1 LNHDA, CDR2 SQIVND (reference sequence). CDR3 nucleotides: TGTGCCAGTAGCCGAAGGACCCGAGGGTTCGCTGAAGCTTTCTTT. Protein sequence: CASSRRTRGFAEAFF. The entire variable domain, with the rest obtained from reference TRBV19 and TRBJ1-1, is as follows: DGGITQSPKYLFRKEGQNVTLSCEQNLNHDAMYWYRQDPGQGLRLIYYSQIVNDFQKGDIAEGYSVSREKKESFPLTVTSAQKNPTAFYLCASSRRTRGFAEAFFGQGTRLTVV.

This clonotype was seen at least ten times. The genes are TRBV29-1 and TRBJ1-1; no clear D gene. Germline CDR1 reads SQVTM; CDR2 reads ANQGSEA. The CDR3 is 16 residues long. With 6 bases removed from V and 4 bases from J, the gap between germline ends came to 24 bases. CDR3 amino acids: CSVADWGDKLLTEAFF. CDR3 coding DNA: TGCAGCGTAGCGGATTGGGGAGACAAACTTCTCACTGAAGCTTTCTTT.

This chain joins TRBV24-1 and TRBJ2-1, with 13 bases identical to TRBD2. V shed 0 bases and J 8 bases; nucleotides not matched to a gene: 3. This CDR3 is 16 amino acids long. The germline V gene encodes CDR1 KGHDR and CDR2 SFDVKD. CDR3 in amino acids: CATSDLRTSGRDEQFF. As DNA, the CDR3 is TGTGCCACCAGTGATTTGAGGACTAGCGGGAGAGATGAGCAGTTCTTC.

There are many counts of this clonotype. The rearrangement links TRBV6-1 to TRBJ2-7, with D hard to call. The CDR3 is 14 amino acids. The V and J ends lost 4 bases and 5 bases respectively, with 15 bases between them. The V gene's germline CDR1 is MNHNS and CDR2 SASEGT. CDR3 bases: TGTGCCAGCAGTGGACCCGCCGGACGGCACGAGCAGTACTTC. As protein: CASSGPAGRHEQYF.

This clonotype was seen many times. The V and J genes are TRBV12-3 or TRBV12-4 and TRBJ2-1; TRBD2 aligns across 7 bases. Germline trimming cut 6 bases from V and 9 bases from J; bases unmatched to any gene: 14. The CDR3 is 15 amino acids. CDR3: CASSSLGLGGVEQFF. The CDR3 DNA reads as TGTGCCAGCAGCTCCCTAGGACTAGGCGGGGTTGAGCAGTTCTTC.

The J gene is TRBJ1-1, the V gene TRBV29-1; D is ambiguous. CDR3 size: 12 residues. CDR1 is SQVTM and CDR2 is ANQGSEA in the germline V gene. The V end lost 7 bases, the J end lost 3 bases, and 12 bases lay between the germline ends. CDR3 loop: CSAHREYTEAFF. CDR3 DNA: TGCAGCGCCCATAGGGAATACACTGAAGCTTTCTTT.

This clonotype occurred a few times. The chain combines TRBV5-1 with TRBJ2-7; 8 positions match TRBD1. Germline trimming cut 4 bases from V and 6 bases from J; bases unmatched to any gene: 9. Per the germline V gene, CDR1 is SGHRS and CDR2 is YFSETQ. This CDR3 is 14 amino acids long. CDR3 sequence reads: CASSPMTGEGEQYF. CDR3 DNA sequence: TGCGCCAGCAGCCCGATGACAGGGGAAGGCGAGCAGTACTTC.

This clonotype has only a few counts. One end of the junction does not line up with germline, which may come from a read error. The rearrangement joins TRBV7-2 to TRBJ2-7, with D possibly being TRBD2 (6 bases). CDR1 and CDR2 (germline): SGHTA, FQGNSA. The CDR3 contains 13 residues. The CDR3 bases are TGTGCCAGCAGCCCCGGGGACTCCTGCGAGCAGTACTTC. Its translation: CASSPGDSCEQYF.

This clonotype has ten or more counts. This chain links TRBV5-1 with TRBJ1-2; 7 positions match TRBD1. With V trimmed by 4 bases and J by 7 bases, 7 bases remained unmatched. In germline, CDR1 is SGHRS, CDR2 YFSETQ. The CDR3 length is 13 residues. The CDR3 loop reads CASSLDRDRGYTF. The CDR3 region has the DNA TGCGCCAGCAGCCTAGACAGGGATCGTGGCTACACCTTC.

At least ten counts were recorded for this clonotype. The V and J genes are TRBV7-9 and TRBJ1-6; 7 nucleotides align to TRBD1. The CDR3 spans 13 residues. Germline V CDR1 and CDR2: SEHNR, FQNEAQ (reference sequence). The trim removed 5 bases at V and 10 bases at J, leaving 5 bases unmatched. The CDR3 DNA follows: TGTGCCAGCAGCGGGACAGTGGGGTCACCCCTCCACTTT. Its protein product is CASSGTVGSPLHF.

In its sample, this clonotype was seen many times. CDR3 protein: CASSLAAGEGQPQHF. The CDR3 nucleotides read TGCGCCAGCAGCTTGGCGGCAGGGGAGGGCCAGCCCCAGCATTTT. This chain uses TRBV5-1 with TRBJ1-5; D might be TRBD1 (6 bases). The ends were cut back, 0 bases at V and 7 bases at J, with 14 bases in the middle. In germline, CDR1 is SGHRS, CDR2 YFSETQ. The CDR3 loop spans 15 amino acids.

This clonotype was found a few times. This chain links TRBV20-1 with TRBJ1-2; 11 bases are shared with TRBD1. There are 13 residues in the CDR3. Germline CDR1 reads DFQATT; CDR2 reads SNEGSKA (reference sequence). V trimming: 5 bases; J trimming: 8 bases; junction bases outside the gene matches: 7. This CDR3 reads CSAPRTGGEGYTF. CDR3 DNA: TGCAGTGCTCCCAGGACAGGGGGCGAAGGCTACACCTTC.

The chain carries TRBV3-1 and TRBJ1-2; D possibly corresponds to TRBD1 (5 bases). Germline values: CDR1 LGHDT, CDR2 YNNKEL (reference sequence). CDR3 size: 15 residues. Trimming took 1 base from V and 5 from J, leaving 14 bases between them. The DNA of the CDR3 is TGTGCCAGCAGCCAAGGATCTGCGACAGCGTATGGCTACACCTTC. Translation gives CASSQGSATAYGYTF. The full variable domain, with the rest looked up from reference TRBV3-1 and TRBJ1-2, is DTAVSQTPKYLVTQMGNDKSIKCEQNLGHDTMYWYKQDSKKFLKIMFSYNNKELIINETVPNRFSPKSPDKAHLNLHINSLELGDSAVYFCASSQGSATAYGYTFGSGTRLTVV.

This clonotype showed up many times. Here the CDR3 DNA reads TGCAGCGTTGGGAGGACTCTCGCCGGGGAGCTGTTTTTT. Encoded protein: CSVGRTLAGELFF. The chain links TRBV29-1 to TRBJ2-2; perhaps TRBD2 as D (5 bases). V gave up 4 bases and J gave up 6 bases, with 12 bases separating them. The CDR3 is 13 residues long. Germline V lookup: CDR1 SQVTM, CDR2 ANQGSEA.

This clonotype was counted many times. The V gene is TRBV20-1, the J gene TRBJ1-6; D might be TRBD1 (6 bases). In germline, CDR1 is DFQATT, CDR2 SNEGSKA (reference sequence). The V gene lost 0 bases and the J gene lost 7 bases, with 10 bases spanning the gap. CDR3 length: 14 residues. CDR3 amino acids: CSAREGGPNSPLHF. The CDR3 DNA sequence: TGCAGTGCTAGAGAGGGGGGGCCGAATTCACCCCTCCACTTT.